Below, 4 T cell receptor beta chains from the same sample are listed, as sequenced in a study of cytomegalovirus exposure and HLA in healthy donors. Profiled with immunoSEQ multiplex PCR; TCRdb holds only in-frame clones, not every one. Altogether roughly 130,000 clones are present, roughly 86% being singletons, with the ten largest covering approximately 1.5%. Source material: PBMCs. Every receptor here comes from a man in his thirties or forties in good health and CMV-seronegative.

This clone was seen a single time. The chain is built from TRBV18 and TRBJ1-1; D remains ambiguous. The germline gives CDR1 KGHSH, CDR2 LQKENI. With 0 bases removed from V and 4 bases from J, the gap between germline ends came to 12 bases. The CDR3 contains 15 residues. CDR3 region: CASSPPGGGSTEAFF. In DNA form, the CDR3 reads TGTGCCAGCTCACCACCGGGAGGAGGGTCCACTGAAGCTTTCTTT.

This clone was picked up one time. The V and J genes are TRBV29-1 and TRBJ2-7; TRBD1 aligns across 9 bases. This CDR3 is 14 amino acids long. Germline CDR1 is SQVTM and CDR2 is ANQGSEA. V was pared by 4 bases and J by 1 base, with 5 bases of the junction left unmatched. The CDR3 sequence is CSVAGQGGSYEQYF. The CDR3 coding sequence is TGCAGCGTTGCGGGACAGGGCGGGTCCTACGAGCAGTACTTC.

This clone turned up a few times. The rearrangement links TRBV5-4 to TRBJ2-7; TRBD2 matches 10 bases. The CDR3 is 14 amino acids. Per germline, CDR1 SGHNT and CDR2 YYREEE (reference sequence). Unmatched junction bases numbered 2, after V lost 0 bases and J lost 5 bases. The CDR3 DNA reads TGTGCCAGCAGCTTGGGGCTAGCGGGAGACGAGCAGTACTTC. It encodes CASSLGLAGDEQYF.

The chain joins TRBV25-1 to TRBJ1-2; the D gene is possibly TRBD1 (5 bases). The CDR3 consists of 13 residues. The V gene lost 8 bases and the J gene lost 4 bases, with 14 bases spanning the gap. CDR1 MGHDK and CDR2 SYGVNS come from the germline V gene. The CDR3 is CASGLRDSYGYTF. The CDR3 nucleotides read TGTGCCAGCGGTCTTCGGGACTCCTATGGCTACACCTTC.